This entry lists 31 T cell receptor beta chains sequenced from one sample in a study of identical twins. In TCRdb, the 5' RACE reads were re-called with MiXCR into one record per CDR3 protein. Of 230,000 or so distinct CDR3 sequences in the sample, approximately 8.3% were seen once. These data are also associated with another study on yellow fever vaccine responses in identical twins.

The sequenced sample was CD8+ T cells sorted from blood. These TCRs come from a woman younger than 35 in good health.

This clonotype was recorded a few times. This chain joins TRBV6-5 and TRBJ2-5; D ambiguous. V was trimmed by 3 bases and J by 1 base, leaving 9 bases between them. The CDR3 loop spans 14 amino acids. The germline V gene has CDR1 MNHEY and CDR2 SVGAGI. The CDR3 loop is CASSYVVGQETQYF. CDR3 coding DNA: TGTGCCAGCAGTTATGTAGTGGGCCAAGAGACCCAGTACTTC.

This clonotype appeared a few times. The V gene is TRBV2, the J gene TRBJ2-2; D ambiguous. The CDR3 contains 12 residues. The V and J ends lost 6 bases and 11 bases respectively, with 13 bases between them. Germline-derived CDR1 and CDR2 are SNHLY and FYNNEI. In DNA, the CDR3 is TGTGCCAGCAGGTCACAAGAGAGAGAGCTGTTTTTT. It translates to CASRSQERELFF.

This clonotype came up many times. The gene calls are TRBV29-1 and TRBJ2-1, with 8 positions matching TRBD1. CDR1 and CDR2 (germline): SQVTM, ANQGSEA. This CDR3 contains 14 residues. Germline trimming cut 6 bases from V and 3 bases from J; bases unmatched to any gene: 7. DNA of the CDR3: TGCAGCGTGCCATGGACAGGGATCTACAATGAGCAGTTCTTC. Its translation is CSVPWTGIYNEQFF.

The V and J genes are TRBV7-9 and TRBJ2-1; D is ambiguous. Germline V gene sequence: CDR1 SEHNR, CDR2 FQNEAQ (reference sequence). This CDR3 contains 12 residues. V was shortened by 0 bases and J by 8 bases, with 5 bases between the two germline ends. In nucleotides, the CDR3 is TGTGCCAGCAGCTTAGCTTCTGATGAGCAGTTCTTC. Its protein is CASSLASDEQFF.

V and J are TRBV28 and TRBJ2-2; D is unresolved. Germline-derived CDR1 and CDR2 are MDHEN and SYDVKM. V lost 3 bases to trimming and J lost 5 bases, with 7 bases between them. The CDR3 consists of 13 residues. DNA of the CDR3: TGTGCCAGCAGTTTCGTGTATACCGGGGAGCTGTTTTTT. This encodes CASSFVYTGELFF.

This clonotype was seen a few times. The chain recombines TRBV4-1 with TRBJ2-7; 8 bases fit TRBD2. The germline V gene has CDR1 MGHRA and CDR2 YSYEKL. The CDR3 has 15 amino acids. Trimming took 5 bases from V and 0 from J; bases not matched to a gene: 6. The CDR3 coding sequence is TGCGCCAGCAGCAGAACAGCGGGGGCCTCCTACGAGCAGTACTTC. This gives the protein CASSRTAGASYEQYF.

This clonotype came up many times. The chain carries TRBV7-9 and TRBJ2-1; the D gene is possibly TRBD2 (5 bases). Germline V gene data show CDR1 as SEHNR and CDR2 as FQNEAQ (reference sequence). The V and J ends lost 6 bases and 4 bases respectively, with 13 bases between them. The CDR3 is 14 amino acids. Here the CDR3 DNA reads TGTGCCAGCAGTGCAATACTAGAGTACAATGAGCAGTTCTTC. Translated, it gives CASSAILEYNEQFF.

This clonotype has a count of ten or more. V is TRBV14 and J is TRBJ2-7; D possibly matches TRBD1 or TRBD2 (6 bases each). The germline gives CDR1 SGHDN, CDR2 FVKESK. This CDR3 is built from 15 residues. Trimming took 0 bases from V and 3 from J, leaving 12 bases between them. The CDR3 here is CASSQDGGPFYEQYF. CDR3 in DNA: TGTGCCAGCAGCCAAGACGGGGGCCCCTTCTACGAGCAGTACTTC.

This clonotype was recorded a few times. This rearrangement joins TRBV20-1 to TRBJ2-7, with a tentative D call TRBD1 (5 bases). The CDR3 extends over 14 amino acids. V was pared by 6 bases and J by 3 bases, with 18 bases between. In germline, CDR1 is DFQATT, CDR2 SNEGSKA (reference sequence). CDR3: CSARRRGSYYEQYF. The CDR3 DNA reads as TGCAGTGCCCGAAGAAGGGGCTCCTACTACGAGCAGTACTTC.

This clonotype was seen ten or more times. The chain is built from TRBV4-3 and TRBJ2-3, with a weak D call TRBD1 (5 bases). V was pared by 0 bases and J by 0 bases, with 10 bases between. In germline, CDR1 is LGHNA, CDR2 YSLEER. CDR3 length: 16 residues. CDR3 loop: CASSQDRKGSTDTQYF. CDR3 DNA: TGCGCCAGCAGCCAAGATCGGAAGGGGAGCACAGATACGCAGTATTTT.

Many counts were recorded for this clonotype. The V and J genes are TRBV6-2 or TRBV6-3 and TRBJ2-3, with 10 bases identical to TRBD2. J lost 4 bases, V lost 6 bases, and 7 bases had no gene match. CDR3 length equals 15 residues. CDR1 is MNHEY, CDR2 SVGEGT, per germline. The CDR3 sequence is CASSPGLAESDTQYF. CDR3 coding DNA: TGTGCCAGCAGCCCTGGACTAGCGGAATCAGATACGCAGTATTTT.

The V call is TRBV7-6, the J call TRBJ2-2, with D perhaps TRBD2 (6 bases). Trimming removed 5 bases at V and 3 bases at J, with 13 bases between. The CDR3 is 15 amino acids. Germline CDR1 and CDR2: SGHVS and FNYEAQ. The CDR3 here is CASSLNGGDTGELFF. As DNA, the CDR3 is TGTGCCAGCAGCCTTAATGGAGGGGACACCGGGGAGCTGTTTTTT.

This clonotype was seen ten or more times. V and J are TRBV7-2 and TRBJ2-1, with D hard to call. V lost 8 bases and J 5 bases, leaving 10 bases between the germline ends. Germline assignment: CDR1 SGHTA and CDR2 FQGNSA. This CDR3 is 12 amino acids long. CDR3 sequence: CASSSDHNEQFF. DNA for the CDR3: TGTGCCAGCTCAAGCGACCACAATGAGCAGTTCTTC.

V is TRBV3-1 and J is TRBJ2-5; the match to TRBD2 covers 7 bases. This CDR3 has 17 amino acids. V shed 0 bases and J 5 bases; nucleotides not matched to a gene: 12. CDR1 is LGHDT and CDR2 is YNNKEL in the germline V gene (reference sequence). The CDR3 reads CASSQEGQTSRVETQYF. The CDR3 coding sequence is TGTGCCAGCAGCCAAGAGGGTCAGACTAGCAGGGTGGAGACCCAGTACTTC.

In its sample, this clonotype was seen many times. This rearrangement joins TRBV6-5 to TRBJ2-1; D perhaps matches TRBD2 (6 bases). The germline V and J ends were trimmed by 0 bases and 7 bases, with 16 bases remaining between them. The germline CDR1 and CDR2 sequences are MNHEY and SVGAGI. This CDR3 region has 16 residues. DNA for the CDR3: TGTGCCAGCAGTTACTCGATGTGGCGGGGTACGAATGAGCAGTTCTTC. Translated: CASSYSMWRGTNEQFF.

This clonotype was counted ten times or more. The V call is TRBV4-3, the J call TRBJ2-1, with D tentatively TRBD2 (6 bases). The CDR3 covers 15 residues. Looked up from germline, CDR1 is LGHNA and CDR2 is YSLEER. V shed 0 bases and J shed 5 bases, with 11 bases lying between them. The CDR3 nucleotides are TGCGCCAGCAGCCAAGATCTAGCGCTCCACAATGAGCAGTTCTTC. Protein sequence: CASSQDLALHNEQFF.

This clonotype was seen many times. V gene TRBV12-3 or TRBV12-4 combines with J gene TRBJ2-1; the D gene is possibly TRBD1 (6 bases). The CDR3 sequence is 13 residues long. V lost 6 bases and J 1 base, leaving 7 bases between the germline ends. This CDR3 reads CASRGASYNEQFF. In DNA, the CDR3 is TGTGCCAGCAGGGGGGCTTCCTACAATGAGCAGTTCTTC.

The chain combines TRBV4-1 with TRBJ2-4, with a tentative D call TRBD1 (6 bases). The length of the CDR3 is 17 residues. Germline V lookup: CDR1 MGHRA, CDR2 YSYEKL. V was shortened by 4 bases and J by 0 bases, with 16 bases between the two germline ends. CDR3 region: CASSPLTTGLAKNIQYF. The CDR3 nucleotides are TGCGCCAGCAGCCCATTGACGACAGGATTAGCCAAAAACATTCAGTACTTC.

This clonotype came up many times. The chain carries TRBV29-1 and TRBJ2-1; 7 nucleotides line up with TRBD2. The CDR3 totals 13 residues. V trimming: 5 bases; J trimming: 7 bases; junction bases outside the gene matches: 8. Germline values: CDR1 SQVTM, CDR2 ANQGSEA. This CDR3 reads CSVSREIGNEQFF. DNA for the CDR3: TGCAGCGTTTCGCGGGAGATTGGTAATGAGCAGTTCTTC.

This clonotype was counted between two and nine times. J is TRBJ2-7 and V is TRBV20-1; 8 nucleotides align to TRBD1. Germline V gives CDR1 DFQATT, CDR2 SNEGSKA (reference sequence). Trimming removed 1 base from V and 6 bases from J; junction bases left unmatched: 8. This CDR3 has 14 amino acids. CDR3 in DNA: TGCAGTGCTAGAGGGGTACAGGGGGGCTCCGAGCAGTACTTC. The encoded protein is CSARGVQGGSEQYF.

This clonotype is a singleton in its sample. The rearrangement uses TRBV28 and TRBJ2-7, with D hard to call. The germline V gene has CDR1 MDHEN and CDR2 SYDVKM. V was cut by 4 bases and J by 1 base, with 17 bases left in between. The CDR3 runs to 16 residues. This CDR3 reads CASSSPLVVESYEQYF. The CDR3 DNA sequence: TGTGCCAGCAGTTCCCCATTAGTAGTGGAATCCTACGAGCAGTACTTC.

This clonotype has at least ten counts. This rearrangement joins TRBV29-1 to TRBJ2-2; D is ambiguous. CDR1 is SQVTM, CDR2 ANQGSEA, per germline. V lost 4 bases to trimming and J lost 0 bases, with 9 bases between them. This CDR3 is 14 amino acids long. As DNA, the CDR3 is TGCAGCGTTGTGGGGATCGCGAACACCGGGGAGCTGTTTTTT. Amino acids: CSVVGIANTGELFF.

This clonotype has more than one count but fewer than ten. V gene TRBV15 combines with J gene TRBJ2-7; D is unclear. Germline loops: CDR1 LNHNV, CDR2 YYDKDF (reference sequence). The length of the CDR3 is 13 residues. Deletions cut 5 bases from V and 5 bases from J, with 13 bases between. This chain's CDR3 is CATSGPTLNEQYF. The DNA for the CDR3 is TGTGCCACCAGCGGACCGACCCTTAACGAGCAGTACTTC.

This clonotype has only a few counts. V and J are TRBV27 and TRBJ2-3; 9 bases map to TRBD1. The CDR3 contains 15 residues. Germline V gene sequence: CDR1 MNHEY, CDR2 SMNVEV (reference sequence). V dropped 5 bases and J dropped 5; count of bases not matched to a gene: 8. As DNA, the CDR3 is TGTGCCAGCAGTCAGATACAGGGGGCTGGAGATACGCAGTATTTT. Translation: CASSQIQGAGDTQYF.

The CDR3 DNA reads as TGTGCCAGCAGTGAATCGAGGACAGGGACCTACGAGCAGTACTTC. Its translation: CASSESRTGTYEQYF. J is TRBJ2-7 and V is TRBV25-1, with TRBD1 identical over 8 bases. J was trimmed by 2 bases and V by 1 base; bases with no gene match: 4. Germline CDR1 and CDR2: MGHDK and SYGVNS. This CDR3 has 15 residues.

V is TRBV19 and J is TRBJ1-2; maybe TRBD1 (5 bases). CDR1 and CDR2 (germline): LNHDA, SQIVND (reference sequence). V lost 8 bases to trimming and J lost 0 bases, with 10 bases between them. This CDR3 contains 13 residues. The CDR3 region has the DNA TGTGCCAGTGCTTGGGGGACTAACTATGGCTACACCTTC. This encodes CASAWGTNYGYTF.

This clonotype was seen many times. The V call is TRBV4-1, the J call TRBJ2-1, with 12 bases that match TRBD2. V trimming: 0 bases; J trimming: 4 bases; junction bases outside the gene matches: 4. This CDR3 is 17 amino acids long. Germline CDR1 and CDR2: MGHRA and YSYEKL. This CDR3 reads CASSQDRLAGGYNEQFF. CDR3 bases: TGCGCCAGCAGCCAAGATAGGCTAGCGGGAGGGTACAATGAGCAGTTCTTC.

The chain links TRBV7-9 to TRBJ2-1; TRBD2 matches at 8 bases. The V gene's germline CDR1 is SEHNR and CDR2 FQNEAQ (reference sequence). This CDR3 spans 16 amino acids. J was trimmed by 2 bases and V by 6 bases; bases with no gene match: 9. As DNA, the CDR3 is TGTGCCAGCAGTTTGGGAGCGGGAGTCGCCTACAATGAGCAGTTCTTC. Translated, it gives CASSLGAGVAYNEQFF.

The chain employs TRBV27 and TRBJ2-3, with D tentatively TRBD1 or TRBD2 (5 bases each). This CDR3 has 16 amino acids. Germline values: CDR1 MNHEY, CDR2 SMNVEV (reference sequence). The V end was cut by 7 bases, the J end by 11 bases, with 28 bases between. CDR3 sequence reads: CASTSSWDAPQVWQYF. The CDR3 DNA reads TGTGCCAGCACCTCCTCATGGGACGCCCCGCAGGTCTGGCAGTATTTT.

This chain connects TRBV7-9 to TRBJ1-1; D is uncertain. CDR3 length: 14 amino acids. With 5 bases removed from V and 1 base from J, the gap between germline ends came to 11 bases. The germline CDR1 and CDR2 sequences are SEHNR and FQNEAQ (reference sequence). CDR3 in DNA: TGTGCCAGCAGCCCCTCCCCAGAGAACACTGAAGCTTTCTTT. Translated, it gives CASSPSPENTEAFF.

This clonotype was found a few times. The chain uses TRBV5-5 and TRBJ1-5; a possible D gene is TRBD1 (5 bases). Germline CDR1 SGHKS, CDR2 YYEKEE (reference sequence). This CDR3 is 14 amino acids long. V lost 2 bases and J lost 3, with 9 bases in between. In DNA, the CDR3 is TGTGCCAGCAGCTTCGACAGATCCAATCAGCCCCAGCATTTT. Protein: CASSFDRSNQPQHF.